This T cell receptor (beta chain) derives from a study of blood T cell repertoires in COVID-19. For the study at large: There were acute and convalescent COVID-19 samples, and they came from the United States, Italy and Spain. Nucleic acid was either cDNA or gDNA, and it came from T cells, B-cell-depleted T cells, or PBMCs.

Study processing details: The assay estimated nucleated cells by amplifying reference gene primers. Data came from immunoSEQ multiplex PCR; TCRdb stores just in-frame clones and leaves some out. V, J and clone size are those of that table, while D and trimming were read from the DNA. The sample contains about 280,000 clones, approximately 91% of which appear only once. The CDR3 covers 13 residues. The V gene lost 4 bases and the J gene lost 5 bases, with 9 bases spanning the gap. The germline V gene has CDR1 LGHDT and CDR2 YNNKEL (reference sequence). Sequencing was performed on peripheral blood. The TCR sequence derives from a woman aged 40 to 50 who had recovered from COVID-19. This chain joins TRBV3-1 (or the pseudogene TRBV3-2) and TRBJ2-1, with a tentative D call TRBD2 (5 bases). The CDR3 loop is CASSRTGDNEQFF. The CDR3 DNA sequence: TGTGCCAGCAGCCGCACCGGGGACAATGAGCAGTTCTTC.